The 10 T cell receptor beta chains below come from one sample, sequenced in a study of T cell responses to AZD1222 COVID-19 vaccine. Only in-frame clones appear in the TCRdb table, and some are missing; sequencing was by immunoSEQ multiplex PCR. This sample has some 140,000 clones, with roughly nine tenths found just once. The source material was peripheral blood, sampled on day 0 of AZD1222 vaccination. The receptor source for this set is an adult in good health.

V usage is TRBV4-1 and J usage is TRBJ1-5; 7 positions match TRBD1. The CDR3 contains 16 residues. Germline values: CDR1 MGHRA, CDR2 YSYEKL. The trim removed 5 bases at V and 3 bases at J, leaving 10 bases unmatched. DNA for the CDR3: TGCGCCAGCAGCGGGACCGGGACAGTTTCCAATCAGCCCCAGCATTTT. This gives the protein CASSGTGTVSNQPQHF.

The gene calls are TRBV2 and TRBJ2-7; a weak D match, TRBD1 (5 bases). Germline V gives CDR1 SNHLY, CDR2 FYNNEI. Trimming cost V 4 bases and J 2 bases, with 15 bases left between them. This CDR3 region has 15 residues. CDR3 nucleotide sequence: TGTGCCAGCAGTGGAGCGACAGCTATAACCTACGAGCAGTACTTC. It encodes CASSGATAITYEQYF.

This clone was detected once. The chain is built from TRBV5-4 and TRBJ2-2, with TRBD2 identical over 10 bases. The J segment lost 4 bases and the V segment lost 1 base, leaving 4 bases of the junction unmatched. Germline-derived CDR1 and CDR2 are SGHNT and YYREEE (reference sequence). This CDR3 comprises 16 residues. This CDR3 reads CASSLLAGATTGELFF. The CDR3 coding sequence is TGTGCCAGCAGCTTGCTAGCGGGGGCAACCACCGGGGAGCTGTTTTTT. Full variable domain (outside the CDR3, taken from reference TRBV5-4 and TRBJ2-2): ETGVTQSPTHLIKTRGQQVTLRCSSQSGHNTVSWYQQALGQGPQFIFQYYREEENGRGNFPPRFSGLQFPNYSSELNVNALELDDSALYLCASSLLAGATTGELFFGEGSRLTVL.

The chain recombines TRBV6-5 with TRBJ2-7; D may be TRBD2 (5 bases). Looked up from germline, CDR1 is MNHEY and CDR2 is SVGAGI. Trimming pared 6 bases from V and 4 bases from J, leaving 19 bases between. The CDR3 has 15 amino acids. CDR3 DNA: TGTGCCAGCAGGGACCTTCGGGGTAATAGGTACGAGCAGTACTTC. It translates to CASRDLRGNRYEQYF.

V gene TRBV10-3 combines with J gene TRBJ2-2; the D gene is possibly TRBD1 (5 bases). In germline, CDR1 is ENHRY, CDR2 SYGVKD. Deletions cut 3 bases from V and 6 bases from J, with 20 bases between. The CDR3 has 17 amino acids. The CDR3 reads CAISDSRGATGPGELFF. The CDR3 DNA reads TGTGCCATCAGTGATTCACGTGGGGCCACCGGGCCCGGGGAGCTGTTTTTT.

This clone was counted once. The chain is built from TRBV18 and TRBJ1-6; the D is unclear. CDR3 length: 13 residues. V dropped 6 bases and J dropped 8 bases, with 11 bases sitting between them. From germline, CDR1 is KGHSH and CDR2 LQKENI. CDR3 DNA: TGTGCCAGCTCCACTTCCACGGATTCACCCCTCCACTTT. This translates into CASSTSTDSPLHF.

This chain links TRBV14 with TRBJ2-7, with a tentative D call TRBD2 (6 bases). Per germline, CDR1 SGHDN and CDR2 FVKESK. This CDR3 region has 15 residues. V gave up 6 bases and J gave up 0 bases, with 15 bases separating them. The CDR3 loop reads CASSKGGASSYEQYF. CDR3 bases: TGTGCCAGCAGTAAGGGCGGGGCCAGCTCCTACGAGCAGTACTTC.

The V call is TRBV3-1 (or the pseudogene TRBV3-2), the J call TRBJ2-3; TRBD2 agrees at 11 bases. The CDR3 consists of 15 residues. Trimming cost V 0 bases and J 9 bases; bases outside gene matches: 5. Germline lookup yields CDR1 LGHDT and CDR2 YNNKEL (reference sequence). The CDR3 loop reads CASSQDRLAGGTQYF. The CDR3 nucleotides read TGTGCCAGCAGCCAAGATCGCCTAGCGGGGGGAACGCAGTATTTT.

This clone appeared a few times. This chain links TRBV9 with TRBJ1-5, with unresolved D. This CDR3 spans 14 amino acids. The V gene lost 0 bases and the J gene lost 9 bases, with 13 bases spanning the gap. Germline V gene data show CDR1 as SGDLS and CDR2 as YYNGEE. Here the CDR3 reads CASSVDGSRPPQHF. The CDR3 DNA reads TGTGCCAGCAGCGTAGATGGCAGTAGGCCGCCCCAGCATTTT.

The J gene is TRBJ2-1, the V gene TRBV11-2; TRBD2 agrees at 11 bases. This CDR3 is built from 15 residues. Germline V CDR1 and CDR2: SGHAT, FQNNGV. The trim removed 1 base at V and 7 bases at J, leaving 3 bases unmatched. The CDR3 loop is CASSLVAGGHNEQFF. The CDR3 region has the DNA TGTGCCAGCAGCTTAGTAGCGGGGGGGCATAATGAGCAGTTCTTC.